This entry lists 29 T cell receptor beta chains sequenced from one sample in a study of shared clonotypes between healthy human individuals. The protocol was immunoSEQ multiplex PCR, while the TCRdb copy is restricted to in-frame clones and leaves out a portion. The sample consists of under 600,000 clones, roughly 98% of them appearing once. Positively selected for CCR7, the CD45RO-negative cells used as naive CD8 cells excluded terminally differentiated effector memory CD45RA+ cells. The sample consisted of naive CD8+ T cells sorted from blood. These receptors were obtained from a man younger than 45 in good health.

The V call is TRBV2, the J call TRBJ1-1; 7 bases are shared with TRBD1. The CDR3 runs 16 residues. Germline V gene data show CDR1 as SNHLY and CDR2 as FYNNEI. The V and J ends lost 2 bases and 0 bases, in that order; junction bases with no gene match: 6. For the CDR3, the DNA is TGTGCCAGCAGTGAAATGGGACAGTTAATGAACACTGAAGCTTTCTTT. Translated: CASSEMGQLMNTEAFF.

V and J are TRBV6-1 and TRBJ2-2; no clear D gene. CDR1 MNHNS and CDR2 SASEGT come from the germline V gene. V gave up 3 bases and J gave up 2 bases, with 4 bases separating them. The CDR3 runs to 13 residues. CDR3 in DNA: TGTGCCAGCAGTGACCCAAACACCGGGGAGCTGTTTTTT. This gives the protein CASSDPNTGELFF.

The V call is TRBV6-1, the J call TRBJ1-1, with TRBD1 matching over 7 bases. Trimming took 3 bases from V and 5 from J; bases not matched to a gene: 9. The CDR3 contains 15 residues. Germline lookup yields CDR1 MNHNS and CDR2 SASEGT. In DNA form, the CDR3 reads TGTGCCAGCAGTGATTTAGGGGGCTGGAGGACTGAAGCTTTCTTT. Translated: CASSDLGGWRTEAFF.

This chain links TRBV27 with TRBJ2-6; D remains unclear. CDR3 length equals 15 residues. Germline CDR1 reads MNHEY; CDR2 reads SMNVEV (reference sequence). Trimming stripped 7 bases from V and 4 bases from J, with 14 bases between. CDR3 sequence reads: CASTPGPWGANVLTF. The CDR3 DNA sequence: TGTGCCAGCACCCCGGGCCCTTGGGGGGCCAACGTCCTGACTTTC. The full variable domain, in which reference TRBV27 and TRBJ2-6 provide the parts outside the CDR3, is EAQVTQNPRYLITVTGKKLTVTCSQNMNHEYMSWYRQDPGLGLRQIYYSMNVEVTDKGDVPEGYKVSRKEKRNFPLILESPSPNQTSLYFCASTPGPWGANVLTFGAGSRLTVL.

The chain is built from TRBV4-1 and TRBJ2-3; D is perhaps TRBD1 (6 bases). This CDR3 is built from 16 residues. With 2 bases removed from V and 0 bases from J, the gap between germline ends came to 12 bases. Germline CDR1 MGHRA, CDR2 YSYEKL. CDR3 loop: CASSQSWTESTDTQYF. The CDR3 DNA reads as TGCGCCAGCAGCCAATCTTGGACAGAAAGCACAGATACGCAGTATTTT.

With respect to this clone: The sample holds other DNA sequences that translate to the same CDR3. This chain connects TRBV27 to TRBJ2-5, with a weak D call TRBD2 (7 bases). The CDR3 runs to 14 residues. V shed 3 bases and J shed 5 bases, with 13 bases lying between them. The germline V gene has CDR1 MNHEY and CDR2 SMNVEV (reference sequence). The DNA of the CDR3 is TGTGCCAGCAGTTTGTTAGGGGGGGACGAGACCCAGTACTTC. Its translation is CASSLLGGDETQYF.

The rearrangement links TRBV14 to TRBJ1-5, with D perhaps matching TRBD1 (5 bases). The CDR3 loop spans 14 amino acids. V lost 3 bases and J lost 6, with 12 bases in between. CDR1 and CDR2 from the germline V gene are SGHDN and FVKESK. The CDR3 reads CASSQGTGGQPQHF. CDR3 coding DNA: TGTGCCAGCAGCCAGGGGACTGGGGGTCAGCCCCAGCATTTT. Using reference TRBV14 and TRBJ1-5 for the parts outside the CDR3, the full variable domain is EAGVTQFPSHSVIEKGQTVTLRCDPISGHDNLYWYRRVMGKEIKFLLHFVKESKQDESGMPNNRFLAERTGGTYSTLKVQPAELEDSGVYFCASSQGTGGQPQHFGDGTRLSIL.

This clone was picked up one time. The chain carries TRBV9 and TRBJ2-7; a possible D gene is TRBD2 (6 bases). CDR1 and CDR2 from the germline V gene are SGDLS and YYNGEE. Trimming cost V 0 bases and J 2 bases, with 15 bases left between them. The CDR3 consists of 16 residues. The CDR3 region has the DNA TGTGCCAGCAGCGTAGCCCGGAACGGGAGCCCCTACGAGCAGTACTTC. Translation: CASSVARNGSPYEQYF.

V and J are TRBV15 and TRBJ1-3; D not resolved. This CDR3 region has 13 residues. Germline loops: CDR1 LNHNV, CDR2 YYDKDF (reference sequence). V lost 6 bases to trimming and J lost 0 bases, with 6 bases between them. As DNA, the CDR3 is TGTGCCACCAGTTATGACTCTGGAAACACCATATATTTT. This codes for CATSYDSGNTIYF. The full variable domain, completed using reference TRBV15 and TRBJ1-3, is DAMVIQNPRYQVTQFGKPVTLSCSQTLNHNVMYWYQQKSSQAPKLLFHYYDKDFNNEADTPDNFQSRRPNTSFCFLDIRSPGLGDTAMYLCATSYDSGNTIYFGEGSWLTVV.

The gene calls are TRBV5-1 and TRBJ2-1; 7 positions match TRBD2. This CDR3 region has 16 residues. Germline V lookup: CDR1 SGHRS, CDR2 YFSETQ. V trimming: 4 bases; J trimming: 4 bases; junction bases outside the gene matches: 11. This CDR3 reads CASSLRVDSGYNEQFF. The CDR3 coding sequence is TGCGCCAGCAGCCTACGGGTTGATAGCGGGTACAATGAGCAGTTCTTC.

This clone was seen a single time. The J gene is TRBJ2-1, the V gene TRBV7-8, with 11 bases fitting TRBD2. V shed 9 bases and J 4 bases; nucleotides not matched to a gene: 8. Looked up from germline, CDR1 is SGHVS and CDR2 is FQNEAQ. The CDR3 sequence is 15 residues long. The chain's CDR3 is CASCPGTSGYNEQFF. The CDR3 DNA sequence: TGTGCCAGTTGTCCCGGGACTAGCGGTTACAATGAGCAGTTCTTC.

The chain combines TRBV5-1 with TRBJ2-3; 7 nucleotides match TRBD1. Unmatched junction bases numbered 7, after V lost 7 bases and J lost 2 bases. In germline, CDR1 is SGHRS, CDR2 YFSETQ. CDR3 size: 14 residues. The CDR3 region has the DNA TGCGCCAGCTATATCGGACAGGACACAGATACGCAGTATTTT. Its protein is CASYIGQDTDTQYF.

The chain links TRBV29-1 to TRBJ2-5, with 10 bases lining up with TRBD1. The CDR3 is 15 amino acids. V lost 1 base to trimming and J lost 5 bases; unmatched junction nucleotides: 7. The germline gives CDR1 SQVTM, CDR2 ANQGSEA. The CDR3 loop reads CSVEGQGAHSETQYF. CDR3 DNA: TGCAGCGTTGAAGGACAGGGGGCGCACAGTGAGACCCAGTACTTC. The full variable domain, completed using reference TRBV29-1 and TRBJ2-5, is SAVISQKPSRDICQRGTSLTIQCQVDSQVTMMFWYRQQPGQSLTLIATANQGSEATYESGFVIDKFPISRPNLTFSTLTVSNMSPEDSSIYLCSVEGQGAHSETQYFGPGTRLLVL.

This chain joins TRBV9 and TRBJ2-3, with 12 bases that match TRBD2. Germline V CDR1 and CDR2: SGDLS, YYNGEE. The CDR3 loop spans 18 amino acids. V lost 4 bases to trimming and J lost 0 bases; unmatched junction nucleotides: 9. The CDR3 region is CASSLGLAGPSSTDTQYF. The CDR3 nucleotides are TGTGCCAGCAGCCTAGGACTAGCGGGACCATCTAGCACAGATACGCAGTATTTT.

V gene TRBV18 combines with J gene TRBJ2-1, with D maybe TRBD1 (6 bases). Germline-derived CDR1 and CDR2 are KGHSH and LQKENI. This CDR3 has 17 amino acids. Trimming stripped 6 bases from V and 0 bases from J, with 18 bases between. The CDR3 DNA follows: TGTGCCAGCTCCCCCACCCCAGGACAGCACTCCTACAATGAGCAGTTCTTC. It translates to CASSPTPGQHSYNEQFF. The complete variable domain, with remaining parts taken from reference TRBV18 and TRBJ2-1, reads NAGVMQNPRHLVRRRGQEARLRCSPMKGHSHVYWYRQLPEEGLKFMVYLQKENIIDESGMPKERFSAEFPKEGPSILRIQQVVRGDSAAYFCASSPTPGQHSYNEQFFGPGTRLTVL.

The chain recombines TRBV21-1 with TRBJ2-3; the D call in the table, TRBD2, was not verified against the DNA. TRBV21-1 is an annotated pseudogene. This CDR3 has 16 amino acids. For the CDR3, the DNA is TGTGCCAGCAGCAAAGGGGCGGGAGTATGTACAGATACGCAGTATTTT. It encodes CASSKGAGVCTDTQYF.

The V and J genes are TRBV12-2 and TRBJ2-3; the tabulated D call, TRBD2, remains unverified against the DNA. TRBV12-2 corresponds to a pseudogene. The CDR3 is 16 amino acids. CDR3 amino acids: CASRLVGLTYTDTQYF. The CDR3 coding sequence is TGTGCAAGTCGCTTAGTGGGACTTACATACACAGATACGCAGTATTTT.

The rearrangement joins TRBV21-1 to TRBJ2-3; the D call TRBD2 from the table was never checked on the DNA. TRBV21-1 is classified as a pseudogene. The CDR3 sequence is 15 residues long. The CDR3 protein is CASSKEGGPGDTQYF. The CDR3 DNA reads TGTGCCAGCAGCAAAGAAGGAGGGCCGGGAGATACGCAGTATTTT.

V and J are TRBV15 and TRBJ2-7; TRBD1 is a possible D gene (6 bases). This CDR3 spans 12 amino acids. The V end lost 3 bases, the J end lost 3 bases, and 6 bases lay between the germline ends. Germline CDR1 LNHNV, CDR2 YYDKDF (reference sequence). The chain's CDR3 is CATSRGHYEQYF. In DNA form, the CDR3 reads TGTGCCACCAGCAGGGGACACTACGAGCAGTACTTC.

The gene calls are TRBV7-3 and TRBJ1-2; no clear D. The CDR3 length is 16 residues. V gave up 2 bases and J gave up 4 bases, with 17 bases separating them. Germline lookup yields CDR1 SGHTA and CDR2 FQGTGA. The CDR3 loop is CASSLYPISVRYGYTF. CDR3 in DNA: TGTGCCAGCAGCTTATATCCCATCTCGGTCCGCTATGGCTACACCTTC.

J is TRBJ1-1 and V is TRBV6-5; D is uncertain. This CDR3 is built from 13 residues. V was cut by 4 bases and J by 6 bases, with 12 bases left in between. Germline V gene lookup returns CDR1 MNHEY and CDR2 SVGAGI. CDR3 in amino acids: CASSSLEGAEAFF. For the CDR3, the DNA is TGTGCCAGCAGTTCCCTCGAGGGAGCTGAAGCTTTCTTT.

The V and J genes are TRBV9 and TRBJ2-5; 7 bases match TRBD1. After removal of 3 bases from V and 5 bases from J, the junction contained 10 bases not matched to a gene. CDR1 and CDR2 from the germline V gene are SGDLS and YYNGEE. The CDR3 has 15 residues. The CDR3 DNA reads TGTGCCAGCAGCGCGGCCGTTGGGACAGCGGAGACCCAGTACTTC. Translating it yields CASSAAVGTAETQYF.

The chain is built from TRBV10-1 and TRBJ2-7, with D perhaps given as TRBD1 or TRBD2 (5 bases each). V lost 7 bases and J 2 bases, leaving 12 bases between the germline ends. The germline V gene encodes CDR1 WNHNN and CDR2 SYGVQD (reference sequence). This CDR3 has 13 residues. The CDR3 loop is CASKTGTTYEQYF. CDR3 nucleotides: TGCGCCAGCAAGACCGGGACGACCTACGAGCAGTACTTC.

This sequence joins TRBV9 and TRBJ1-2; 7 nucleotides line up with TRBD1. The CDR3 covers 15 residues. After removal of 0 bases from V and 4 bases from J, the junction contained 6 bases not matched to a gene. The germline gives CDR1 SGDLS, CDR2 YYNGEE. The CDR3 here is CASSVATGAFYGYTF. The CDR3 region has the DNA TGTGCCAGCAGCGTAGCCACAGGGGCCTTCTATGGCTACACCTTC.

The chain has TRBV10-2 and TRBJ2-1; D remains ambiguous. Trimming took 0 bases from V and 2 from J, leaving 5 bases between them. The CDR3 is 14 residues long. From germline, CDR1 is WSHSY and CDR2 SAAADI. The CDR3 DNA sequence: TGCGCCAGCAGTGAGTCAAAAGCCTACAATGAGCAGTTCTTC. This translates into CASSESKAYNEQFF.

The rearrangement joins TRBV19 to TRBJ2-1; 7 nucleotides align to TRBD1. The V and J ends lost 4 bases and 1 base, in that order; junction bases with no gene match: 4. CDR1 and CDR2 (germline): LNHDA, SQIVND (reference sequence). The CDR3 covers 15 residues. CDR3 amino acids: CASSSRDSSYNEQFF. The CDR3 region has the DNA TGTGCCAGTAGTAGCCGGGACAGTTCCTACAATGAGCAGTTCTTC.

The chain uses TRBV19 and TRBJ1-4; a weak D match, TRBD1 (6 bases). Germline CDR1 and CDR2: LNHDA and SQIVND (reference sequence). This CDR3 has 18 residues. Trimming removed 6 bases from V and 1 base from J, with 21 bases in between. The CDR3 bases are TGTGCCAGTAGCTTTGAGCCCGCAGGGGACGGAACTAATGAAAAACTGTTTTTT. It codes for CASSFEPAGDGTNEKLFF.

The rearrangement links TRBV13 to TRBJ1-1; no clear D. The ends were cut back, 6 bases at V and 1 base at J, with 6 bases in the middle. Germline V gene sequence: CDR1 PRHDT, CDR2 FYEKMQ (reference sequence). The length of the CDR3 is 12 residues. CDR3 in DNA: TGTGCCAGCAGTCGTGGGAACACTGAAGCTTTCTTT. Its protein is CASSRGNTEAFF.

V gene TRBV18 combines with J gene TRBJ2-5; D may be TRBD2 (7 bases). This CDR3 has 16 amino acids. V lost 3 bases, J lost 2 bases, and 16 bases lay in between. CDR1 is KGHSH, CDR2 LQKENI, per germline. CDR3 coding DNA: TGTGCCAGCTCACCCTCCCGGGGGGCAGCACAAGAGACCCAGTACTTC. Protein: CASSPSRGAAQETQYF.